Listed below are T cell receptor beta chains from one sample, sequenced in a study of blood T cell repertoires in COVID-19. Sequenced by immunoSEQ multiplex PCR; TCRdb stores in-frame clones only, minus some. Among tens of thousands of clones, roughly 80% were seen once, and the ten largest hold roughly 10%. What was sequenced was peripheral blood. The receptors shown here come from a man in his sixties in a cohort sampled during active COVID-19. CDR3s include the opening cysteine and the closing phenylalanine or tryptophan. Each record gives: clone size, D gene, J gene, V gene, CDR3 protein, CDR3 DNA. D genes are given only for firm matches. Size is stated for part of the rows, as once, few or many counts, or as a class when the clone is expanded.

. TRBD1 TRBJ2-5 TRBV11-1 CASSLAGTGQETQYF TGTGCCAGCAGCTTAGCCGGGACAGGACAAGAGACCCAGTACTTC
. . TRBJ1-6 TRBV3-1/TRBV3-2 CASGGGPENSPLHF TGTGCCAGCGGGGGGGGGCCTGAAAATTCACCCCTCCACTTT
. . TRBJ1-6 TRBV28 CASSPLPPSPLHF TGTGCCAGCAGTCCTCTCCCCCCCTCACCCCTCCACTTT
. . TRBJ2-1 TRBV11-3 CASSSEASYSSYNEQFF TGTGCCAGCAGCTCCGAGGCCAGTTATAGCTCCTACAATGAGCAGTTCTTC
. . TRBJ2-2 TRBV6-1 CASSADAGTVITGELFF TGTGCCAGCAGTGCTGACGCCGGGACTGTTATCACCGGGGAGCTGTTTTTT
few . TRBJ2-7 TRBV30 CAWRPGTTVTLEQYF TGTGCCTGGAGGCCCGGGACAACAGTCACCCTCGAGCAGTACTTC
. . TRBJ1-4 TRBV9 CASSVGRGGFGEKLFF TGTGCCAGCAGCGTAGGGAGGGGAGGATTTGGTGAAAAACTGTTTTTT
. . TRBJ2-7 TRBV6-5 CASSQAGRLIEQYF TGTGCCAGCAGTCAGGCGGGACGGCTAATCGAGCAGTACTTC
. TRBD2 TRBJ2-1 TRBV27 CASSLLLAGRDEQFF TGTGCCAGCAGTTTATTACTAGCGGGGAGGGATGAGCAGTTCTTC
. TRBD2 TRBJ2-1 TRBV19 CASSIGGLAGGSSYNEQFF TGTGCCAGTAGTATAGGGGGACTAGCGGGGGGAAGCTCCTACAATGAGCAGTTCTTC
. TRBD1 TRBJ1-4 TRBV6-6 CASRAGDRVSEKLFF TGTGCCAGCAGGGCAGGGGACAGGGTGTCTGAAAAACTGTTTTTT
. . TRBJ1-3 TRBV6-5 CASSLYVGNTIYF TGTGCCAGCAGTTTATATGTTGGAAACACCATATATTTT
. TRBD1 TRBJ1-2 TRBV5-1 CASSLEQGGYGYTF TGCGCCAGCAGCTTGGAACAGGGGGGCTATGGCTACACCTTC
. . TRBJ2-4 TRBV14 CASSPRPAAIQYF TGTGCCAGCAGCCCCCGCCCGGCGGCCATTCAGTACTTC
. . TRBJ2-5 TRBV5-6 CASSLGTGSETQYF TGTGCCAGCAGCTTGGGAACAGGGAGCGAGACCCAGTACTTC
. . TRBJ2-5 TRBV5-1 CASSFMDIQETQYF TGCGCCAGCAGCTTCATGGACATCCAAGAGACCCAGTACTTC
. . TRBJ2-7 TRBV24-1 CATSDPGRYEQYF TGTGCCACCAGTGATCCAGGGCGGTACGAGCAGTACTTC
once . TRBJ2-2 TRBV14 CASSQSYAGGELFF TGTGCCAGCAGCCAAAGTTACGCCGGCGGGGAGCTGTTTTTT
. . TRBJ2-3 TRBV6-5 CASSPGQGTQYF TGTGCCAGCAGTCCAGGGCAGGGTACGCAGTATTTT
. TRBD1 TRBJ2-7 TRBV10-2 CASSESPDRVGEQYF TGCGCCAGCAGTGAGTCGCCCGACAGGGTGGGCGAGCAGTACTTC
. TRBD1 TRBJ1-3 TRBV19 CASSRGTGLSGNTIYF TGTGCCAGTAGTAGGGGGACAGGACTCTCTGGAAACACCATATATTTT
. . TRBJ2-5 TRBV7-2 CASSLVAGIQYF TGTGCCAGCAGCTTAGTTGCAGGGATCCAGTACTTC
. TRBD1 TRBJ1-1 TRBV2 CASRAGGEAFF TGTGCCAGCAGGGCAGGGGGCGAAGCTTTCTTT
. . TRBJ2-7 TRBV28 CATKKAEPPYEQYF TGTGCCACCAAGAAGGCGGAACCTCCCTACGAGCAGTACTTC